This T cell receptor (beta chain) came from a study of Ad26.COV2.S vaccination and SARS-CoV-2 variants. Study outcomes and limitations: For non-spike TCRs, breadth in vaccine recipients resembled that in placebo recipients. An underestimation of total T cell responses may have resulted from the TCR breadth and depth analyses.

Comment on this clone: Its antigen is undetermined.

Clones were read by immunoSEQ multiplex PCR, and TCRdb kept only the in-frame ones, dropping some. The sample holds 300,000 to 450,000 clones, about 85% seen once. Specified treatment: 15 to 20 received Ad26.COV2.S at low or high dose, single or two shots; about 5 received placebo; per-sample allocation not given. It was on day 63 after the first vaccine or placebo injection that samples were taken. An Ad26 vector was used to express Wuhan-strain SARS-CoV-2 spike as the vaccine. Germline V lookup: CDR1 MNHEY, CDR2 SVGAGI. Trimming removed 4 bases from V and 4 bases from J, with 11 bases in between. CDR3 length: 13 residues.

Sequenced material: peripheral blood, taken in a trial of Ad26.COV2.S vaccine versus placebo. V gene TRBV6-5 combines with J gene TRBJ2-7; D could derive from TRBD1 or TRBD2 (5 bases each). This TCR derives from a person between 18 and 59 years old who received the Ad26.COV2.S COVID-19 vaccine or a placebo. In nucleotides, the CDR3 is TGTGCCAGCAGTTCCCCGGGGCTATACGAGCAGTACTTC. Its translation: CASSSPGLYEQYF.